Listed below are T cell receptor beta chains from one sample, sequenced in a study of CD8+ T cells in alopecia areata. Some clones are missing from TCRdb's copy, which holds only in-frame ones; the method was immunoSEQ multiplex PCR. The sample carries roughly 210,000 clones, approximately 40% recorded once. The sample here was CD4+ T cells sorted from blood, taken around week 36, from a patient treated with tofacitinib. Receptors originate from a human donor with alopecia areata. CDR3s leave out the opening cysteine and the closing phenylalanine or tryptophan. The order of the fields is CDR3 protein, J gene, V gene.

cdr3_aa: ASSLDRGTDTQY
j_call: TRBJ2-3
v_call: TRBV7-9

cdr3_aa: ASSPGLAGVNEQF
j_call: TRBJ2-1
v_call: TRBV4-2

cdr3_aa: SVARTTLGELF
j_call: TRBJ2-2
v_call: TRBV29-1

cdr3_aa: ASTSGADTQY
j_call: TRBJ2-3
v_call: TRBV6-1

cdr3_aa: ASSSEITDTQY
j_call: TRBJ2-3
v_call: TRBV2

cdr3_aa: ASRPGGLNEQF
j_call: TRBJ2-1
v_call: TRBV28

cdr3_aa: ASSALSGAGNTIY
j_call: TRBJ1-3
v_call: TRBV9

cdr3_aa: ASSAEYEQY
j_call: TRBJ2-7
v_call: TRBV5-1

cdr3_aa: ASSLLVAGNEQF
j_call: TRBJ2-1
v_call: TRBV5-1

cdr3_aa: AWSPSGRVGNEQF
j_call: TRBJ2-1
v_call: TRBV30

cdr3_aa: ASSYSGSPGDYGYT
j_call: TRBJ1-2
v_call: TRBV6-5

cdr3_aa: SVESGRRTQY
j_call: TRBJ2-5
v_call: TRBV29-1

cdr3_aa: ASSLPGQGARGYT
j_call: TRBJ1-2
v_call: TRBV28

cdr3_aa: ASTPTKNTGELF
j_call: TRBJ2-2
v_call: TRBV25-1

cdr3_aa: ASSDEGQGVGGEQF
j_call: TRBJ2-1
v_call: TRBV25-1

cdr3_aa: ASSLTPRSAYEQY
j_call: TRBJ2-7
v_call: TRBV28

cdr3_aa: ASSVVPITGANVLT
j_call: TRBJ2-6
v_call: TRBV9

cdr3_aa: ASSLLAPAADTQY
j_call: TRBJ2-3
v_call: TRBV7-2

cdr3_aa: ASSYLGDRGSQPQH
j_call: TRBJ1-5
v_call: TRBV7-2

cdr3_aa: ASSQDRGSSTLREQY
j_call: TRBJ2-7
v_call: TRBV4-2

cdr3_aa: ASSGGSYSYEQY
j_call: TRBJ2-7
v_call: TRBV2

cdr3_aa: ASSLAGGPKNIQY
j_call: TRBJ2-4
v_call: TRBV28

cdr3_aa: ASSLSPRFNYGYT
j_call: TRBJ1-2
v_call: TRBV28

cdr3_aa: SVRQAGWGNEQF
j_call: TRBJ2-1
v_call: TRBV29-1

cdr3_aa: ASSRGLAGGGYEQY
j_call: TRBJ2-7
v_call: TRBV2

cdr3_aa: ASSQELKSSGYT
j_call: TRBJ1-2
v_call: TRBV4-3

cdr3_aa: ASSFGRGNYEQY
j_call: TRBJ2-7
v_call: TRBV28

cdr3_aa: ASSSFRGNYGYT
j_call: TRBJ1-2
v_call: TRBV7-9

cdr3_aa: ASSYGTGNEQY
j_call: TRBJ2-7
v_call: TRBV5-1

cdr3_aa: ASRGTGTVGYEQY
j_call: TRBJ2-7
v_call: TRBV6-5

cdr3_aa: AWSRQDMNTEAF
j_call: TRBJ1-1
v_call: TRBV30

cdr3_aa: ASSSTRGTITDTQY
j_call: TRBJ2-3
v_call: TRBV5-4

cdr3_aa: ASSSTRTGKFQPQH
j_call: TRBJ1-5
v_call: TRBV7-9

cdr3_aa: ASSHERTEWF
j_call: TRBJ2-1
v_call: TRBV4-1

cdr3_aa: ASVRGATNEQF
j_call: TRBJ2-1
v_call: TRBV27

cdr3_aa: ASNRQGASNTEAF
j_call: TRBJ1-1
v_call: TRBV5-1

cdr3_aa: SATATSGSGEQF
j_call: TRBJ2-1
v_call: TRBV29-1

cdr3_aa: ASSLSRTGAETQY
j_call: TRBJ2-5
v_call: TRBV6-6

cdr3_aa: ASSRTGISYEQY
j_call: TRBJ2-7
v_call: TRBV14

cdr3_aa: ASSDSGFTGELF
j_call: TRBJ2-2
v_call: TRBV19

cdr3_aa: ASSLDPGGNTEAF
j_call: TRBJ1-1
v_call: TRBV7-3

cdr3_aa: ASSWGEANTEAF
j_call: TRBJ1-1
v_call: TRBV7-2

cdr3_aa: SVGSSYEQY
j_call: TRBJ2-7
v_call: TRBV29-1

cdr3_aa: ASTIAGTYTEAF
j_call: TRBJ1-1
v_call: TRBV6-1

cdr3_aa: ASTRTRSSRSEQY
j_call: TRBJ2-7
v_call: TRBV11-2

cdr3_aa: ASSLGGRSADTQY
j_call: TRBJ2-3
v_call: TRBV7-2

cdr3_aa: ASSKGGSGNTIY
j_call: TRBJ1-3
v_call: TRBV7-9

cdr3_aa: ASSVSGQGNEKLF
j_call: TRBJ1-4
v_call: TRBV7-2

cdr3_aa: ASSLVNTEAF
j_call: TRBJ1-1
v_call: TRBV13

cdr3_aa: ATSRDLGTNTGELF
j_call: TRBJ2-2
v_call: TRBV15

cdr3_aa: ASSPRASGSLRETQY
j_call: TRBJ2-5
v_call: TRBV7-2

cdr3_aa: SVGGGSYGYT
j_call: TRBJ1-2
v_call: TRBV29-1

cdr3_aa: ASRASPETQY
j_call: TRBJ2-5
v_call: TRBV28